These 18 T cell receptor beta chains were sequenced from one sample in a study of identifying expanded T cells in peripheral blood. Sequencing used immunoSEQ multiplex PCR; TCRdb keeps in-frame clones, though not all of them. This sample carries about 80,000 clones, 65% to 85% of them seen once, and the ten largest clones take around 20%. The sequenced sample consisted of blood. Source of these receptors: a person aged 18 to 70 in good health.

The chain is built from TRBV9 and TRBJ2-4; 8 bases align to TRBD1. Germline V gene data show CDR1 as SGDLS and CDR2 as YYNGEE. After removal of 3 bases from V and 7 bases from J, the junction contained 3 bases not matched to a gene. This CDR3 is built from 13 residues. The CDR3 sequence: CASSAQGANIQYF. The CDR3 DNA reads TGTGCCAGCAGCGCCCAGGGGGCCAACATTCAGTACTTC.

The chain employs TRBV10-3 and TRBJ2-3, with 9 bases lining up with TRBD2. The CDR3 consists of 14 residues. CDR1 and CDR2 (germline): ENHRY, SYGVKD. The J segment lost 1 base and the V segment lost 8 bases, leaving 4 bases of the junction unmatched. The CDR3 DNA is TGTGCCATCGCGGGGGGGCAGGGCACAGATACGCAGTATTTT. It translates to CAIAGGQGTDTQYF.

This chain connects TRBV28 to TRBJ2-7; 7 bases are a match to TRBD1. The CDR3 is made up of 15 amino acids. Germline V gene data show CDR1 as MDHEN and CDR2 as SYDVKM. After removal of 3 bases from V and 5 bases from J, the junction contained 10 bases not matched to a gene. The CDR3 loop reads CASSFEETGPHEQYF. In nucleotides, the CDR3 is TGTGCCAGCAGTTTCGAGGAGACAGGGCCCCACGAGCAGTACTTC.

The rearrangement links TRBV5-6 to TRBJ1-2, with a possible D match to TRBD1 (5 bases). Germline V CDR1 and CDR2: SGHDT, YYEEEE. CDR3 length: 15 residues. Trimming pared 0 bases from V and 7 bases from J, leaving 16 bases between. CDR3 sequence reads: CASSLDPAGLTGYTF. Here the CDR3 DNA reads TGTGCCAGCAGCTTGGATCCGGCAGGGCTCACTGGCTACACCTTC.

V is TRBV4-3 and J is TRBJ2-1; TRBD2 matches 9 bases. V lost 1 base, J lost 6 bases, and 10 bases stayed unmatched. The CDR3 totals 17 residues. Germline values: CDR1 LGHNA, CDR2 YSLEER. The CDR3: CASSQVPAGGRGNEQFF. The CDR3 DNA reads TGCGCCAGCAGCCAAGTACCGGCGGGAGGGCGTGGCAATGAGCAGTTCTTC.

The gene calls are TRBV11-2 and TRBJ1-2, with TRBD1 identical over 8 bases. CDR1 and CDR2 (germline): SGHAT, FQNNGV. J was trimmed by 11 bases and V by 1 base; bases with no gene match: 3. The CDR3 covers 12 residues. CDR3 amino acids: CASSLAGTGYTF. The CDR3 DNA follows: TGTGCCAGCAGCTTAGCCGGGACAGGTTACACCTTC. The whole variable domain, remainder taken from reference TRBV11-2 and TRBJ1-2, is EAGVAQSPRYKIIEKRQSVAFWCNPISGHATLYWYQQILGQGPKLLIQFQNNGVVDDSQLPKDRFSAERLKGVDSTLKIQPAKLEDSAVYLCASSLAGTGYTFGSGTRLTVV.

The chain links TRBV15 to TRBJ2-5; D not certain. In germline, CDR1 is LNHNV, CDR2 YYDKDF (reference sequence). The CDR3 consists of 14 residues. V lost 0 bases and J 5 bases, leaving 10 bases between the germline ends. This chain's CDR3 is CATSRDLGIETQYF. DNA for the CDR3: TGTGCCACCAGCAGAGATCTCGGCATTGAGACCCAGTACTTC.

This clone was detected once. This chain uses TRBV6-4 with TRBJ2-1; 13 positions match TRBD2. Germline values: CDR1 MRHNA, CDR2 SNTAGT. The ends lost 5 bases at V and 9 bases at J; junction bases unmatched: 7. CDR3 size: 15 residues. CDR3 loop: CASSKLAGGDGEQFF. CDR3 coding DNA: TGTGCCAGCAGTAAACTAGCGGGAGGGGATGGTGAGCAGTTCTTC.

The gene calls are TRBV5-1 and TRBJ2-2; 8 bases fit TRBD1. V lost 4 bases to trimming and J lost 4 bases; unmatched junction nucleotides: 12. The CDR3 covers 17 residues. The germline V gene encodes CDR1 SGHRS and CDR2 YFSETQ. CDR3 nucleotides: TGCGCCAGCAGCCTATACGGACAGGGAGCGGGCACCGGGGAGCTGTTTTTT. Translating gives CASSLYGQGAGTGELFF. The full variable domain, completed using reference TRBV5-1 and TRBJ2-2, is KAGVTQTPRYLIKTRGQQVTLSCSPISGHRSVSWYQQTPGQGLQFLFEYFSETQRNKGNFPGRFSGRQFSNSRSEMNVSTLELGDSALYLCASSLYGQGAGTGELFFGEGSRLTVL.

CDR3 coding DNA: TGTGCCAGCAGCACCCGACAGGGTGGTACAGATACGCAGTATTTT. Protein product: CASSTRQGGTDTQYF. The chain is built from TRBV5-4 and TRBJ2-3; 7 bases are a match to TRBD1. Germline V CDR1 and CDR2: SGHNT, YYREEE (reference sequence). CDR3 size: 15 residues. The J segment lost 3 bases and the V segment lost 4 bases, leaving 8 bases of the junction unmatched. The entire variable domain, with the rest obtained from reference TRBV5-4 and TRBJ2-3, is as follows: ETGVTQSPTHLIKTRGQQVTLRCSSQSGHNTVSWYQQALGQGPQFIFQYYREEENGRGNFPPRFSGLQFPNYSSELNVNALELDDSALYLCASSTRQGGTDTQYFGPGTRLTVL.

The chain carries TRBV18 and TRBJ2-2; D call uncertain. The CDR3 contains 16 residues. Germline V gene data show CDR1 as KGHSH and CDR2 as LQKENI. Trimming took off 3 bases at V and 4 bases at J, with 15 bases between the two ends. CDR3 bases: TGTGCCAGCTCACCGATTCTAGATCCTGTCACCGGGGAGCTGTTTTTT. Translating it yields CASSPILDPVTGELFF.

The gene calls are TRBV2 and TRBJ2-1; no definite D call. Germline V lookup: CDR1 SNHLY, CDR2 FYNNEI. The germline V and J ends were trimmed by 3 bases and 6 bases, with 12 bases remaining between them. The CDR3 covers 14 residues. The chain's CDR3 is CASSELAEPNEQFF. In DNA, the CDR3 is TGTGCCAGCAGTGAGTTGGCGGAGCCCAATGAGCAGTTCTTC.

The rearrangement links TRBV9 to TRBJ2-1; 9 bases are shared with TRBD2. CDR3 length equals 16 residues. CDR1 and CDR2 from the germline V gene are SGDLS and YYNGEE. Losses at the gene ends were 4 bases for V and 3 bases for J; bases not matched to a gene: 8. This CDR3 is CASSPPASGDYNEQFF. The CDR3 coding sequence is TGTGCCAGCAGCCCTCCGGCTAGCGGGGACTACAATGAGCAGTTCTTC. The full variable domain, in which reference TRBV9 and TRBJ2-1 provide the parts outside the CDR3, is DSGVTQTPKHLITATGQRVTLRCSPRSGDLSVYWYQQSLDQGLQFLIQYYNGEERAKGNILERFSAQQFPDLHSELNLSSLELGDSALYFCASSPPASGDYNEQFFGPGTRLTVL.

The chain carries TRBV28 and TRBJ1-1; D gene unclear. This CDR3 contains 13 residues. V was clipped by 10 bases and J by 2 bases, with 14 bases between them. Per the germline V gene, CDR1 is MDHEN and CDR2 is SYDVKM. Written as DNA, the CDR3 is TGTGCCACTATAGTTCCCGCAAACACTGAAGCTTTCTTT. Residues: CATIVPANTEAFF.

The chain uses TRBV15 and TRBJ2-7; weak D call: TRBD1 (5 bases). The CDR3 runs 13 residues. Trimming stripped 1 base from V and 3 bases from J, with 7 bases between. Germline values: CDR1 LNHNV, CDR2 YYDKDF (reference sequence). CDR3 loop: CATSRGQLYEQYF. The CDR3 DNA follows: TGTGCCACCAGCAGAGGACAGCTCTACGAGCAGTACTTC.

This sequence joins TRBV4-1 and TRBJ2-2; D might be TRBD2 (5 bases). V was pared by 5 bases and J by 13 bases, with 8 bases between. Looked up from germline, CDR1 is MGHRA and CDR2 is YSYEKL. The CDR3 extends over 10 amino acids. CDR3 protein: CASSCEGLFF. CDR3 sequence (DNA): TGCGCCAGCAGCTGCGAGGGGCTGTTTTTT.

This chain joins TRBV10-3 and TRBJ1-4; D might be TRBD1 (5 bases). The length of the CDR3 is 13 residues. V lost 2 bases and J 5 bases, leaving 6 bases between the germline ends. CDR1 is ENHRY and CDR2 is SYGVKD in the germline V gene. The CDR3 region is CAISERGNEKLFF. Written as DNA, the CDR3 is TGTGCCATCAGTGAGAGGGGAAATGAAAAACTGTTTTTT.

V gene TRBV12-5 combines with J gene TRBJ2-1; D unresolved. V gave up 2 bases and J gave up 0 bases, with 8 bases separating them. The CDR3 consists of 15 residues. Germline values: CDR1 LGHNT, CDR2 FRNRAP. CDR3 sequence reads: CASGLRTRSYNEQFF. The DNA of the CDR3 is TGTGCTAGTGGTTTGCGCACGCGCTCCTACAATGAGCAGTTCTTC.